Sequencing of this T cell receptor beta chain was carried out in a study of blood T cell repertoires in COVID-19. Study context: COVID-19 samples from acute and convalescent phases originated in the United States, Italy and Spain.

Assay used: immunoSEQ multiplex PCR; TCRdb lists only in-frame clones, some missing. This table holds around 200,000 clones, 75% to 85% found once. Participant reports of clinical history set cohort assignment. Trimming took off 4 bases at V and 0 bases at J, with 24 bases between the two ends. The CDR3 has 19 amino acids. The V and J genes are TRBV23-1 and TRBJ1-2; D gene unclear. TRBV23-1 belongs to the ORF category, with a function that is uncertain. The sequenced sample was PBMCs or T cells enriched from blood (not recorded which). This TCR was recovered from a man aged 35 to 55 who had recovered from COVID-19. CDR3 coding DNA: TGCGCCAGCAGTCTTAAACCCCTCAACATCGGGAGCACTAACTATGGCTACACCTTC. This translates into CASSLKPLNIGSTNYGYTF.